A single sample gave rise to the 14 T cell receptor beta chains below, sequenced in a study of resident and recirculating memory T cells in vitiligo. Assay: immunoSEQ multiplex PCR; the TCRdb copy retains only in-frame clones and omits some. This table has 75,000 to 95,000 clones, roughly 94% appearing once. Sequences were obtained from blood. The receptor set was obtained from a male donor with vitiligo.

V and J are TRBV4-1 and TRBJ1-5, with 8 bases fitting TRBD1. Germline V lookup: CDR1 MGHRA, CDR2 YSYEKL. With 4 bases clipped from V and 4 bases from J, the junction kept 9 bases outside the gene matches. This CDR3 comprises 16 residues. DNA for the CDR3: TGCGCCAGCAGCCCCACGACAGGGGCCGCAAATCAGCCCCAGCATTTT. Protein sequence: CASSPTTGAANQPQHF.

This chain uses TRBV15 with TRBJ2-1, with 13 nucleotides matching TRBD2. Looked up from germline, CDR1 is LNHNV and CDR2 is YYDKDF (reference sequence). CDR3 length: 16 residues. V was pared by 1 base and J by 7 bases, with 4 bases of the junction left unmatched. CDR3: CATSRGGTSGTNEQFF. As DNA, the CDR3 is TGTGCCACCAGCAGAGGGGGGACTAGCGGGACGAATGAGCAGTTCTTC. The full variable domain, its missing parts supplied by reference TRBV15 and TRBJ2-1, is DAMVIQNPRYQVTQFGKPVTLSCSQTLNHNVMYWYQQKSSQAPKLLFHYYDKDFNNEADTPDNFQSRRPNTSFCFLDIRSPGLGDTAMYLCATSRGGTSGTNEQFFGPGTRLTVL.

This chain uses TRBV11-2 with TRBJ1-2, with D possibly matching TRBD1 (5 bases). Germline values: CDR1 SGHAT, CDR2 FQNNGV. This CDR3 comprises 14 residues. The ends were cut back, 1 base at V and 9 bases at J, with 15 bases in the middle. The CDR3 nucleotides read TGTGCCAGCAGCTTAGTCACAGGCAGAGCAAGCTACACCTTC. Translated: CASSLVTGRASYTF.

V usage is TRBV4-2 and J usage is TRBJ2-4, with TRBD2 matching 9 bases. The V gene's germline CDR1 is LGHNA and CDR2 YNFKEQ. J was trimmed by 6 bases and V by 4 bases; bases with no gene match: 10. The CDR3 length is 16 residues. CDR3 residues: CASSLGLAGLGNIQYF. CDR3 coding DNA: TGTGCCAGCAGCCTTGGTCTAGCGGGGCTCGGAAACATTCAGTACTTC.

The rearrangement links TRBV4-2 to TRBJ2-6, with TRBD1 identical over 10 bases. The J segment lost 4 bases and the V segment lost 2 bases, leaving 5 bases of the junction unmatched. The CDR3 runs to 17 residues. The germline V gene encodes CDR1 LGHNA and CDR2 YNFKEQ. As DNA, the CDR3 is TGTGCCAGCAGCCAACCCGGGACAGGGGAGGGGGCCAACGTCCTGACTTTC. Its protein product is CASSQPGTGEGANVLTF.

This chain links TRBV19 with TRBJ2-7, with 10 bases aligning to TRBD1. V lost 3 bases and J lost 6; bases outside the gene matches: 8. Germline CDR1 LNHDA, CDR2 SQIVND (reference sequence). This CDR3 has 15 amino acids. The CDR3 is CASSIPGTGAVEQYF. CDR3 DNA: TGTGCCAGTAGTATTCCCGGGACAGGGGCGGTCGAGCAGTACTTC. Drawing the rest from reference TRBV19 and TRBJ2-7, the complete variable domain is DGGITQSPKYLFRKEGQNVTLSCEQNLNHDAMYWYRQDPGQGLRLIYYSQIVNDFQKGDIAEGYSVSREKKESFPLTVTSAQKNPTAFYLCASSIPGTGAVEQYFGPGTRLTVT.

In DNA, the CDR3 is TGTGCCAGCAGCTCCCTCGTACCCCAGCATTTT. Translating gives CASSSLVPQHF. The gene calls are TRBV28 and TRBJ1-5; unclear D gene. There are 11 residues in the CDR3. V lost 6 bases and J lost 10, with 10 bases in between. Germline CDR1 MDHEN, CDR2 SYDVKM.

This clone came up once. This chain uses TRBV5-4 with TRBJ2-3; 8 bases match TRBD2. V was pared by 1 base and J by 6 bases, with 7 bases of the junction left unmatched. The CDR3 is 15 residues long. Germline V lookup: CDR1 SGHNT, CDR2 YYREEE (reference sequence). The CDR3 reads CASSLTGRARDTQYF. The CDR3 DNA is TGTGCCAGCAGCTTGACCGGGAGGGCCCGGGATACGCAGTATTTT.

This rearrangement joins TRBV12-5 to TRBJ2-1, with 7 bases identical to TRBD2. The CDR3 extends over 15 amino acids. Germline CDR1 is LGHNT and CDR2 is FRNRAP. V trimming: 5 bases; J trimming: 9 bases; junction bases outside the gene matches: 13. DNA for the CDR3: TGTGCTAGTGGTCCCCGGACCGCAGGGAGGGTTGAGCAGTTCTTC. Translated, it gives CASGPRTAGRVEQFF.

J is TRBJ2-5 and V is TRBV15; 12 nucleotides line up with TRBD1. V trimming: 3 bases; J trimming: 0 bases; junction bases outside the gene matches: 5. The germline V gene encodes CDR1 LNHNV and CDR2 YYDKDF (reference sequence). The CDR3 length is 17 residues. CDR3 DNA sequence: TGTGCCACCAGCAGGGGGGGGACAGGGGGCGACCAAGAGACCCAGTACTTC. Encoded protein: CATSRGGTGGDQETQYF.

This rearrangement joins TRBV27 to TRBJ2-7, with 10 bases lining up with TRBD2. The V gene's germline CDR1 is MNHEY and CDR2 SMNVEV (reference sequence). This CDR3 comprises 15 residues. The junction had 11 bases not matched to a gene; V was cut back by 3 bases and J by 9 bases. CDR3 sequence reads: CASSFSAGGTVGQYF. In DNA form, the CDR3 reads TGTGCCAGCAGTTTCTCAGCGGGAGGGACGGTCGGGCAGTACTTC.

In nucleotides, the CDR3 is TGTGCCAGCAGCTTAGCCGGGACAGGGAGTTCCTACGAGCAGTACTTC. Its protein product is CASSLAGTGSSYEQYF. This chain links TRBV7-8 with TRBJ2-7, with TRBD1 identical over 9 bases. CDR1 SGHVS and CDR2 FQNEAQ come from the germline V gene. CDR3 length equals 16 residues. V was pared by 0 bases and J by 1 base, with 4 bases of the junction left unmatched.

This chain uses TRBV6-5 with TRBJ2-5; 8 bases align to TRBD2. The junction had 10 bases not matched to a gene; V was cut back by 5 bases and J by 5 bases. The CDR3 is made up of 15 amino acids. Germline V CDR1 and CDR2: MNHEY, SVGAGI. As DNA, the CDR3 is TGTGCCAGCAGTCGGCGACGGGAGGGTTTCGAGACCCAGTACTTC. Amino acid sequence: CASSRRREGFETQYF.

The V gene is TRBV7-8, the J gene TRBJ1-1; D may be TRBD1 (6 bases). The V end lost 1 base, the J end lost 3 bases, and 9 bases lay between the germline ends. The germline CDR1 and CDR2 sequences are SGHVS and FQNEAQ. This CDR3 comprises 14 residues. CDR3 amino acids: CASSLEGGYTEAFF. The CDR3 coding sequence is TGTGCCAGCAGCTTAGAAGGGGGTTACACTGAAGCTTTCTTT.